One sample yielded the 2 T cell receptor beta chains listed below, sequenced in a study of blood T cell repertoires in COVID-19. Repertoires were generated with immunoSEQ multiplex PCR, while TCRdb's copy carries only in-frame clones and drops some. The sample has over 200,000 clones, around 80% seen once; the top ten hold roughly 1.2%. The specimen was peripheral blood. These receptors were collected from a woman aged 25 to 39 with COVID-19, enrolled during active disease.

The chain recombines TRBV5-8 with TRBJ2-1; D uncertain. Germline V CDR1 and CDR2: SGHTS, YDEGEE. CDR3 length: 15 amino acids. Trimming took off 8 bases at V and 0 bases at J, with 15 bases between the two ends. CDR3 residues: CASSLLGSSYNEQFF. The CDR3 DNA is TGTGCCAGTTCTTTACTCGGTAGCTCCTACAATGAGCAGTTCTTC.

J is TRBJ2-2 and V is TRBV4-3; 10 positions match TRBD2. The CDR3 is made up of 19 amino acids. The V gene's germline CDR1 is LGHNA and CDR2 YSLEER. With V trimmed by 1 base and J by 0 bases, 8 bases remained unmatched. CDR3 coding DNA: TGCGCCAGCAGCCAAGCCCACGGAACTAGCGGGACGAACACCGGGGAGCTGTTTTTT. Translation: CASSQAHGTSGTNTGELFF.